Listed here are 23 T cell receptor beta chains from one sample, sequenced in a study of early T cells in non-severe SARS-CoV-2 infection. A single record per CDR3 protein comes from TCRdb applying MiXCR to the 5' RACE reads. The data show about 49,000 distinct CDR3 sequences, with more than 10% seen just once and approximately 2.5% held by the top ten. This specimen was whole blood, taken at baseline. These TCRs come from an adult who was a healthcare worker with PCR-confirmed SARS-CoV-2 infection or an uninfected control (not recorded which).

A few counts support this clonotype. V usage is TRBV7-6 and J usage is TRBJ1-5; D gene unclear. CDR1 is SGHVS and CDR2 is FNYEAQ in the germline V gene. With 1 base removed from V and 7 bases from J, the gap between germline ends came to 8 bases. The CDR3 runs to 13 residues. CDR3 sequence reads: CASSLGVKQPQHF. CDR3 DNA: TGTGCCAGCAGCTTAGGGGTGAAGCAGCCCCAGCATTTT. Full variable domain (missing parts from reference TRBV7-6 and TRBJ1-5): GAGVSQSPRYKVTKRGQDVALRCDPISGHVSLYWYRQALGQGPEFLTYFNYEAQQDKSGLPNDRFSAERPEGSISTLTIQRTEQRDSAMYRCASSLGVKQPQHFGDGTRLSIL.

The chain links TRBV24-1 to TRBJ2-3; D is unclear. V was shortened by 9 bases and J by 8 bases, with 14 bases between the two germline ends. The CDR3 is 12 residues long. Germline V gives CDR1 KGHDR, CDR2 SFDVKD. The DNA for the CDR3 is TGTGCCACCTCCGTCCCCGGTGGTACGCAGTATTTT. This translates into CATSVPGGTQYF.

The CDR3 loop reads CASSQAGSGEQYF. The DNA of the CDR3 is TGTGCCAGCAGCCAGGCGGGTAGTGGCGAGCAGTACTTC. V and J are TRBV13 and TRBJ2-7; tentatively, D is TRBD2 (5 bases). Germline loops: CDR1 PRHDT, CDR2 FYEKMQ (reference sequence). V lost 5 bases to trimming and J lost 6 bases, with 14 bases between them. The CDR3 is made up of 13 amino acids.

This clonotype was detected ten times or more. This chain joins TRBV4-1 and TRBJ1-2, with D possibly being TRBD1 (5 bases). CDR3 length: 16 residues. Germline V gene lookup returns CDR1 MGHRA and CDR2 YSYEKL. Trimming removed 0 bases from V and 4 bases from J, with 15 bases in between. DNA for the CDR3: TGCGCCAGCAGCCAAGATCGTGGGACGAGGGGCTATGGCTACACCTTC. This encodes CASSQDRGTRGYGYTF.

A few counts support this clonotype. The V gene is TRBV7-6, the J gene TRBJ2-2; 8 nucleotides line up with TRBD1. V lost 5 bases and J lost 5; bases outside the gene matches: 7. CDR3 length: 15 residues. The germline gives CDR1 SGHVS, CDR2 FNYEAQ. CDR3 bases: TGTGCCAGCAGCCCCGACAGGGGATGGACCGGGGAGCTGTTTTTT. Translated, it gives CASSPDRGWTGELFF.

J is TRBJ2-5 and V is TRBV7-8; D is possibly TRBD2 (7 bases). The CDR3 contains 16 residues. Germline V gene data show CDR1 as SGHVS and CDR2 as FQNEAQ. Trimming left V 3 bases short and J 5 bases short, with 19 bases between. The CDR3 DNA reads as TGTGCCAGCAGCTTGCGGCGGGGGCGGAATATGGAGACCCAGTACTTC. This encodes CASSLRRGRNMETQYF.

In this sample, this clonotype turned up many times. For the CDR3, the DNA is TGTGCCAGCAGTTTAGCCGGCAGGTTCTATGGCTACACCTTC. Protein product: CASSLAGRFYGYTF. V is TRBV28 and J is TRBJ1-2; no clear D. V was cut by 2 bases and J by 4 bases, with 11 bases left in between. Germline V gives CDR1 MDHEN, CDR2 SYDVKM. This CDR3 spans 14 amino acids.

This clonotype was counted only a few times. The chain carries TRBV2 and TRBJ2-5; D is undetermined. Looked up from germline, CDR1 is SNHLY and CDR2 is FYNNEI. V gave up 0 bases and J gave up 4 bases, with 0 bases separating them. There are 11 residues in the CDR3. The CDR3 DNA is TGTGCCAGCAGTGAAGCAGAGACCCAGTACTTC. Amino acid sequence: CASSEAETQYF.

This sequence joins TRBV18 and TRBJ2-5, with D unclear. The CDR3 runs to 13 residues. The germline V and J ends were trimmed by 1 base and 2 bases, with 5 bases remaining between them. The germline V gene has CDR1 KGHSH and CDR2 LQKENI. CDR3 loop: CASSPREQETQYF. CDR3 nucleotide sequence: TGTGCCAGCTCACCACGAGAACAAGAGACCCAGTACTTC.

This clonotype was observed a handful of times. The chain employs TRBV6-2 or TRBV6-3 and TRBJ1-6; D is unresolved. The V end was cut by 5 bases, the J end by 11 bases, with 10 bases between. The germline gives CDR1 MNHEY, CDR2 SVGEGT. The CDR3 extends over 12 amino acids. CDR3 nucleotide sequence: TGTGCCAGCAGTGAATTCGAAGCACCCCTCCACTTT. This gives the protein CASSEFEAPLHF.

This clonotype appeared a few times. The V call is TRBV7-8, the J call TRBJ2-1; 9 bases map to TRBD1. This CDR3 has 15 residues. V trimming: 5 bases; J trimming: 2 bases; junction bases outside the gene matches: 4. Germline V gene lookup returns CDR1 SGHVS and CDR2 FQNEAQ. The CDR3 spells CASSAGQGAYNEQFF. CDR3 coding DNA: TGTGCCAGCAGCGCGGGACAGGGAGCCTACAATGAGCAGTTCTTC.

The chain joins TRBV20-1 to TRBJ2-5; 7 bases align to TRBD1. V shed 4 bases and J 3 bases; nucleotides not matched to a gene: 8. Germline-derived CDR1 and CDR2 are DFQATT and SNEGSKA (reference sequence). The CDR3 is 14 residues long. For the CDR3, the DNA is TGCAGTGCTATAACTGTTGGACAGGAAGAGACCCAGTACTTC. Protein product: CSAITVGQEETQYF.

This clonotype was detected many times. J is TRBJ2-6 and V is TRBV7-6; D is possibly TRBD1 (6 bases). CDR3 length: 17 residues. Deletions cut 1 base from V and 0 bases from J, with 10 bases between. Germline V gene sequence: CDR1 SGHVS, CDR2 FNYEAQ. The CDR3 DNA reads TGTGCCAGCAGCTTAGGGACAGTCGGCTCTGGGGCCAACGTCCTGACTTTC. Amino acids: CASSLGTVGSGANVLTF.

This clonotype was counted many times. The chain recombines TRBV5-5 with TRBJ1-5; D might be TRBD1 (5 bases). The CDR3 sequence is 13 residues long. Germline V CDR1 and CDR2: SGHKS, YYEKEE (reference sequence). V lost 2 bases and J lost 5, with 8 bases in between. Here the CDR3 reads CASSLQDDQPQHF. CDR3 DNA sequence: TGTGCCAGCAGCTTACAGGACGATCAGCCCCAGCATTTT.

This clonotype was picked up many times. In DNA form, the CDR3 reads TGTGCCAGCAGCTTGTTAAGGGGTGCCGGGGAGCTGTTTTTT. It translates to CASSLLRGAGELFF. V usage is TRBV7-8 and J usage is TRBJ2-2, with D tentatively TRBD1 (5 bases). The CDR3 runs 14 residues. V was shortened by 3 bases and J by 6 bases, with 11 bases between the two germline ends. CDR1 is SGHVS and CDR2 is FQNEAQ in the germline V gene.

The chain has TRBV29-1 and TRBJ2-7; tentative D call: TRBD2 (5 bases). Germline CDR1 reads SQVTM; CDR2 reads ANQGSEA. The CDR3 is 14 residues long. V lost 5 bases and J 3 bases, leaving 17 bases between the germline ends. The CDR3 region is CSVRGQSPLYEQYF. CDR3 sequence (DNA): TGCAGCGTTAGAGGGCAGTCGCCCCTCTACGAGCAGTACTTC.

This chain uses TRBV6-5 with TRBJ1-2; D gene ambiguous. Germline V gives CDR1 MNHEY, CDR2 SVGAGI. The CDR3 spans 12 residues. Trimming left V 6 bases short and J 0 bases short, with 5 bases between. The DNA for the CDR3 is TGTGCCAGCAGCTCCCCTAACTATGGCTACACCTTC. It yields the protein CASSSPNYGYTF.

This clonotype was picked up a small number of times. The genes are TRBV28 and TRBJ2-5, with 7 bases aligning to TRBD2. In germline, CDR1 is MDHEN, CDR2 SYDVKM. Trimming removed 6 bases from V and 4 bases from J; junction bases left unmatched: 11. The CDR3 runs to 15 residues. The CDR3 DNA is TGTGCCAGCAGCTCTTATGGGGGAGGGAGAGAGACCCAGTACTTC. Its translation: CASSSYGGGRETQYF.

This clonotype was seen ten or more times. This chain joins TRBV7-9 and TRBJ1-4; no clear D. CDR3 length: 16 amino acids. Per germline, CDR1 SEHNR and CDR2 FQNEAQ (reference sequence). With 4 bases removed from V and 0 bases from J, the gap between germline ends came to 12 bases. The CDR3, as DNA: TGTGCCAGCAGCTCCGACTGGGTGGCAACTAATGAAAAACTGTTTTTT. Protein sequence: CASSSDWVATNEKLFF.

This clonotype appeared a few times. V gene TRBV6-2 or TRBV6-3 combines with J gene TRBJ2-7; either TRBD1 or TRBD2 may fit D (6 bases each). Germline values: CDR1 MNHEY, CDR2 SVGEGT. The CDR3 is 15 residues long. Trimming took off 7 bases at V and 5 bases at J, with 21 bases between the two ends. This CDR3 reads CASTTPGASVNEQYF. DNA of the CDR3: TGTGCCAGCACCACCCCGGGGGCCTCGGTGAACGAGCAGTACTTC.

This clonotype is a singleton in its sample. This chain uses TRBV20-1 with TRBJ2-7, with TRBD2 matching over 11 bases. The CDR3 is made up of 17 amino acids. With V trimmed by 6 bases and J by 2 bases, 15 bases remained unmatched. The germline V gene encodes CDR1 DFQATT and CDR2 SNEGSKA (reference sequence). DNA of the CDR3: TGCAGTGCCACTCTAGCGGGAGGTCTACTTACGACCTACGAGCAGTACTTC. Translation: CSATLAGGLLTTYEQYF.

J is TRBJ2-6 and V is TRBV9; 7 bases fit TRBD1. Germline-derived CDR1 and CDR2 are SGDLS and YYNGEE. The CDR3 runs 16 residues. Trimming took 3 bases from V and 2 from J; bases not matched to a gene: 5. CDR3 loop: CASSEGAFTGANVLTF. In DNA form, the CDR3 reads TGTGCCAGCAGCGAGGGGGCATTCACTGGGGCCAACGTCCTGACTTTC.

CDR3 in DNA: TGTGCCAGCAGGCGTCGACAGGGGGCCGGTGAAAAACTGTTTTTT. This encodes CASRRRQGAGEKLFF. The chain recombines TRBV6-5 with TRBJ1-4, with 10 bases fitting TRBD1. CDR3 length: 15 amino acids. Germline V gene sequence: CDR1 MNHEY, CDR2 SVGAGI. Trimming at V came to 6 bases and at J to 7 bases, leaving 8 bases not matched to a gene.